This TCR beta chain was captured in a study of vaccination and CD4 T cells after COVID-19. Background on the study: No peptide, an HIV-1 Nef pool, or a CEFX pool was what each control culture received. Findings of the study overall: For SARS-CoV-2-reactive clonotypes, the median went from approximately 23 to 38, a nonsignificant increase.

This clonotype was picked up a small number of times. Its specificity is not known. Treatment denoted: approximately 9-day PBMC culture with coronavirus spike peptide pools or control peptides (ViraFEST assay). With approximately 10 ug/ml peptide pools and roughly 9 IU/ml IL-2, PBMCs were cultured at about 2 million per well. V gave up 3 bases and J gave up 4 bases; unmatched junction bases: 6. CDR1 DFQATT and CDR2 SNEGSKA come from the germline V gene (reference sequence). CDR3 size: 15 residues. The Oncomine TCR Beta short-read assay was what sequenced the DNA obtained from cultured CD4+ T cells. TCRdb used MiXCR to reprocess the PCR reads, holding one entry per CDR3 protein. The sample lists some 16,000 distinct CDR3 sequences, 50% seen once, with approximately 12% in the top ten.

V usage is TRBV20-1 and J usage is TRBJ2-3; 11 nucleotides match TRBD2. The sequencing input was CD4+ T cells from blood, cultured in vitro. This receptor was taken from a human donor who had recovered from COVID-19. DNA for the CDR3: TGCAGTGCTAGCCGACTAGCGGGGCTGGCAGATACGCAGTATTTT. Amino acid sequence: CSASRLAGLADTQYF.